These 20 T cell receptor beta chains were all obtained from the same sample, sequenced in a study of T cell responses to AZD1222 COVID-19 vaccine. Assay used: immunoSEQ multiplex PCR; TCRdb lists only in-frame clones, some missing. Of more than 90,000 clones in the sample, 88% were seen once. Here the sequenced sample was peripheral blood, taken 28 days after the second AZD1222 dose. All receptors derive from an adult who received the AZD1222 COVID-19 vaccine.

The table lists this clone with a count of one. The chain has TRBV28 and TRBJ1-1; weak D call: TRBD1 (5 bases). Deletions cut 10 bases from V and 5 bases from J, with 17 bases between. Germline lookup yields CDR1 MDHEN and CDR2 SYDVKM. This CDR3 region has 13 residues. The CDR3 loop reads CATVGGGRTEAFF. In nucleotides, the CDR3 is TGTGCCACCGTCGGGGGTGGGCGGACTGAAGCTTTCTTT.

The chain carries TRBV27 and TRBJ2-1; D might be TRBD2 (6 bases). CDR1 and CDR2 from the germline V gene are MNHEY and SMNVEV (reference sequence). V lost 4 bases and J lost 1, with 11 bases in between. This CDR3 comprises 15 residues. The CDR3 coding sequence is TGTGCCAGCAGTTCGTGGGGGGAGTCCTACAATGAGCAGTTCTTC. Residues: CASSSWGESYNEQFF.

Written as DNA, the CDR3 is TGTGCCAGCACGGCCAGAAACTATGGCTACACCTTC. Translation: CASTARNYGYTF. The chain recombines TRBV28 with TRBJ1-2; D is uncertain. Germline V gene data show CDR1 as MDHEN and CDR2 as SYDVKM. This CDR3 is 12 amino acids long. V lost 7 bases, J lost 2 bases, and 8 bases lay in between.

The J gene is TRBJ1-5, the V gene TRBV2; TRBD1 aligns across 7 bases. This CDR3 contains 14 residues. Germline V CDR1 and CDR2: SNHLY, FYNNEI. J gave up 7 bases and V 2 bases, and 5 bases lay outside the gene matches. This CDR3 reads CASSETGEEQPQHF. DNA for the CDR3: TGTGCCAGCAGTGAAACAGGGGAGGAACAGCCCCAGCATTTT.

The chain has TRBV6-5 and TRBJ2-7, with D hard to call. This CDR3 contains 10 residues. Trimming shortened V by 8 bases and J by 2 bases, and 4 bases separated the two germline ends. In germline, CDR1 is MNHEY, CDR2 SVGAGI. This CDR3 is CASGTYEQYF. As DNA, the CDR3 is TGTGCCAGCGGGACCTACGAGCAGTACTTC.

This chain links TRBV2 with TRBJ1-2; 7 bases align to TRBD1. The CDR3 has 13 residues. V lost 4 bases to trimming and J lost 8 bases; unmatched junction nucleotides: 7. Germline values: CDR1 SNHLY, CDR2 FYNNEI. CDR3 protein: CASSVDRVMGYTF. DNA of the CDR3: TGTGCCAGCAGTGTCGACAGGGTTATGGGCTACACCTTC. The full variable domain, in which reference TRBV2 and TRBJ1-2 provide the parts outside the CDR3, is EPEVTQTPSHQVTQMGQEVILRCVPISNHLYFYWYRQILGQKVEFLVSFYNNEISEKSEIFDDQFSVERPDGSNFTLKIRSTKLEDSAMYFCASSVDRVMGYTFGSGTRLTVV.

The chain combines TRBV7-2 with TRBJ1-2; TRBD1 is a possible D gene (6 bases). CDR1 SGHTA and CDR2 FQGNSA come from the germline V gene. Trimming stripped 1 base from V and 4 bases from J, with 10 bases between. The CDR3 runs 14 residues. The CDR3 DNA sequence: TGTGCCAGCAGCTTAGAACGGGGGCTCTATGGCTACACCTTC. The encoded protein is CASSLERGLYGYTF.

The chain combines TRBV7-6 with TRBJ1-5; D not certain. CDR3 length equals 15 residues. With 0 bases removed from V and 2 bases from J, the gap between germline ends came to 8 bases. The germline CDR1 and CDR2 sequences are SGHVS and FNYEAQ. The DNA for the CDR3 is TGTGCCAGCAGCTTAGCCGGTTGGGGCAATCAGCCCCAGCATTTT. Its translation is CASSLAGWGNQPQHF.

The V and J genes are TRBV9 and TRBJ1-2, with unresolved D. Germline CDR1 is SGDLS and CDR2 is YYNGEE. V lost 4 bases to trimming and J lost 3 bases, with 22 bases between them. The CDR3 has 17 amino acids. As DNA, the CDR3 is TGTGCCAGCAGCCCCGATTGGGGTTACCGGATCGACTATGGCTACACCTTC. This codes for CASSPDWGYRIDYGYTF.

V and J are TRBV7-2 and TRBJ1-2, with D hard to call. There are 15 residues in the CDR3. V lost 0 bases to trimming and J lost 7 bases, with 15 bases between them. CDR1 SGHTA and CDR2 FQGNSA come from the germline V gene. The chain's CDR3 is CASSLALGRQTGYTF. The DNA for the CDR3 is TGTGCCAGCAGCTTAGCGCTTGGACGGCAGACTGGCTACACCTTC.

The chain couples TRBV30 to TRBJ1-4; D possibly corresponds to TRBD1 (6 bases). Trimming took 2 bases from V and 7 from J, leaving 20 bases between them. Germline-derived CDR1 and CDR2 are GTSNPN and SVGIG (reference sequence). The CDR3 is 16 residues long. CDR3 nucleotides: TGTGCCTGGAGTCTCAGGGGCCTGGGCGCTACTGAAAAACTGTTTTTT. Translating it yields CAWSLRGLGATEKLFF.

The gene calls are TRBV5-1 and TRBJ1-2; 8 bases match TRBD1. The junction had 2 bases not matched to a gene; V was cut back by 4 bases and J by 6 bases. This CDR3 is built from 12 residues. CDR1 SGHRS and CDR2 YFSETQ come from the germline V gene. The CDR3 here is CASSIQGDGYTF. The CDR3 coding sequence is TGCGCCAGCAGCATACAGGGGGATGGCTACACCTTC.

J is TRBJ2-3 and V is TRBV6-2 or TRBV6-3; no reliable D call. Germline loops: CDR1 MNHEY, CDR2 SVGEGT. Trimming left V 7 bases short and J 2 bases short, with 13 bases between. This CDR3 contains 14 residues. CDR3 sequence (DNA): TGTGCCAGCACCCCTTCATGGGCCACAGATACGCAGTATTTT. This encodes CASTPSWATDTQYF.

This clone was observed a few times. This chain joins TRBV9 and TRBJ2-7, with D possibly matching TRBD1 (6 bases). The CDR3 is made up of 15 amino acids. Trimming cost V 0 bases and J 2 bases, with 12 bases left between them. Germline CDR1 reads SGDLS; CDR2 reads YYNGEE. CDR3 in amino acids: CASSVATGPTYEQYF. CDR3 DNA: TGTGCCAGCAGCGTAGCGACAGGACCAACCTACGAGCAGTACTTC.

The chain is built from TRBV12-3 or TRBV12-4 and TRBJ2-1; the D call may be TRBD1 or TRBD2 (5 bases each). V gave up 4 bases and J gave up 6 bases, with 10 bases separating them. CDR3 length equals 13 residues. The chain's CDR3 is CASSWDDGNEQFF. CDR3 DNA: TGTGCCAGCAGTTGGGACGACGGCAATGAGCAGTTCTTC.

The rearrangement uses TRBV6-6 and TRBJ1-4; D perhaps matches TRBD1 (5 bases). The CDR3 runs 12 residues. Trimming stripped 11 bases from V and 8 bases from J, with 15 bases between. Germline CDR1 and CDR2: MNHNY and SVGAGI (reference sequence). The CDR3 spells CAGRDRGEKLFF. The CDR3 DNA reads TGTGCCGGACGGGACCGTGGGGAAAAACTGTTTTTT.

The V call is TRBV6-2 or TRBV6-3, the J call TRBJ1-2; 7 bases align to TRBD1. The V gene's germline CDR1 is MNHEY and CDR2 SVGEGT. After removal of 2 bases from V and 7 bases from J, the junction contained 10 bases not matched to a gene. The CDR3 contains 15 residues. The CDR3 reads CASSYGGQRGGGYTF. CDR3 DNA: TGTGCCAGCAGTTACGGGGGACAGAGAGGAGGTGGCTACACCTTC.

The chain uses TRBV12-3 or TRBV12-4 and TRBJ1-2; D unclear. Deletions cut 3 bases from V and 1 base from J, with 6 bases between. This CDR3 contains 13 residues. CDR3 sequence: CASSFRLNYGYTF. The DNA of the CDR3 is TGTGCCAGCAGTTTTAGGCTTAACTATGGCTACACCTTC.

The chain links TRBV9 to TRBJ2-1, with a tentative D call TRBD1 (6 bases). The CDR3 extends over 21 amino acids. Between the trimmed V and J ends, which lost 3 bases and 2 bases, there was a span of 30 bases. The germline CDR1 and CDR2 sequences are SGDLS and YYNGEE. Here the CDR3 reads CASSAPEPGQKARRAYNEQFF. The CDR3 bases are TGTGCCAGCAGCGCCCCCGAACCGGGACAAAAAGCTAGAAGGGCCTACAATGAGCAGTTCTTC.

The chain carries TRBV3-1 (or the pseudogene TRBV3-2) and TRBJ1-2; D uncertain. This CDR3 is built from 12 residues. Trimming removed 6 bases from V and 4 bases from J, with 9 bases in between. CDR1 is LGHDT, CDR2 YNNKEL, per germline (reference sequence). The CDR3 loop reads CASSGKVYGYTF. CDR3 in DNA: TGTGCCAGCAGTGGAAAGGTCTATGGCTACACCTTC.